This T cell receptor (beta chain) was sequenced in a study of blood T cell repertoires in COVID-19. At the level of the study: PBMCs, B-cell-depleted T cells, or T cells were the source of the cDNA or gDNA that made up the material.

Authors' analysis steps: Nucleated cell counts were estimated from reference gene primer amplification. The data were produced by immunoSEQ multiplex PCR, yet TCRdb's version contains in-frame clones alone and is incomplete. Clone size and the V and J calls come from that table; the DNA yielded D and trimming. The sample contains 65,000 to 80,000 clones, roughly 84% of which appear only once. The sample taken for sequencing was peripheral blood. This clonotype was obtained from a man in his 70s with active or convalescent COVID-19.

The CDR3 coding sequence is TGTGCCAGCAGCTTAGCGCATGGGGCGGAGAGACATAAGTACTTC. This codes for CASSLAHGAERHKYF. The gene calls are TRBV7-6 and TRBJ2-5; a weak D match, TRBD1 (5 bases). The CDR3 spans 15 residues. Trimming removed 0 bases from V and 12 bases from J, with 20 bases in between. From germline, CDR1 is SGHVS and CDR2 FNYEAQ.